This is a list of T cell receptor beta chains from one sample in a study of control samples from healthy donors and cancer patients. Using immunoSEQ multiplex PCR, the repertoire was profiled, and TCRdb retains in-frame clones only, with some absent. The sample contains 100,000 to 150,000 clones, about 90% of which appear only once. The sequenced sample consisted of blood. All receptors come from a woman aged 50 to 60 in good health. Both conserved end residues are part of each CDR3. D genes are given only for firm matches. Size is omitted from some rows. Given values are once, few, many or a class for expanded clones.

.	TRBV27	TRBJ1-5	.	TGTGCCAGCAGTTTAGATGGTGCGGGCTATCAGCCCCAGCATTTT	CASSLDGAGYQPQHF
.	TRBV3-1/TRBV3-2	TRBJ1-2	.	TGTGCCAGCAGCCAAGGTCAGACCAACTATGGCTACACCTTC	CASSQGQTNYGYTF
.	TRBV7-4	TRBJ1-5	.	TGTGCCAGCAGCTTAAGATGGATACAGGCGGCATTGGACAATCAGCCCCAGCATTTT	CASSLRWIQAALDNQPQHF
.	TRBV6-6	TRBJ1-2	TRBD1	TGTGCCAGCAGTTACTTCGACAGGGAAAACACCTTC	CASSYFDRENTF
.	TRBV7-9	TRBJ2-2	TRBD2	TGTGCCAGCAGCCCTAGTCCTCTAGCGGTCACCGGGGAGCTGTTTTTT	CASSPSPLAVTGELFF
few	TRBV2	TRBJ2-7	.	TGTGCCAGCAGTGAGTCAAACCTTAACGAGCAGTACTTC	CASSESNLNEQYF
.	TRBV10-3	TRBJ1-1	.	TGTGCCATCAGTGAGCAACAGGGGAACACTGAAGCTTTCTTT	CAISEQQGNTEAFF
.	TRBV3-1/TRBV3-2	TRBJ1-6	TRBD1	TGTGCCAGCAGTCTCCTTCTGGACAGGGGGCAAATATCACCCCTCCACTTT	CASSLLLDRGQISPLHF
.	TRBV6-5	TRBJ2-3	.	TGTGCCAGCAGTTACTTGGGCGGGGACACAGATACGCAGTATTTT	CASSYLGGDTDTQYF
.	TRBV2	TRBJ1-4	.	TGTGCCAGCAGATTAGACAGAAGCAATGAAAAACTGTTTTTT	CASRLDRSNEKLFF
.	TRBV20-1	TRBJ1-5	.	TGCAGTGCTAGTAACAGGGTCGGTAGCAATCAGCCCCAGCATTTT	CSASNRVGSNQPQHF
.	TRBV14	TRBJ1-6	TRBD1	TGTGCCAGCAGCCAGACAGGGTCCGATTCACCCCTCCACTTT	CASSQTGSDSPLHF
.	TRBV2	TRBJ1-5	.	TGTGCCAGCAGTGGCCCGGCGGCTAATCAGCCCCAGCATTTT	CASSGPAANQPQHF
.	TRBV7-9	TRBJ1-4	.	TGTGCCAGCAGCTTTAGTACAGGGATCCTGTTTTTT	CASSFSTGILFF
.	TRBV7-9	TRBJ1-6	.	TGTGCCAGCAGCTTAGAGGGTTCACCCCTCCACTTT	CASSLEGSPLHF
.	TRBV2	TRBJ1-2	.	TGTGCCAGCATGACCCCGCAAATTGCCAAGTACTATGGCTACACCTTC	CASMTPQIAKYYGYTF
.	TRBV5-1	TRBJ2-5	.	TGCGCCAGCAGCTTGGGGGGCCAACAAGAGACCCAGTACTTC	CASSLGGQQETQYF
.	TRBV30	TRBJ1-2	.	TGTGCCTGTTTAAAGCTCCCGCAAAACTATGGCTACACCTTC	CACLKLPQNYGYTF
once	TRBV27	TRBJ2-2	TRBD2	TGTGCCAGCCGGGGACTAGCGGGGGTTGGGGACACCGGGGAGCTGTTTTTT	CASRGLAGVGDTGELFF
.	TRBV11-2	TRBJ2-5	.	TGTGCCAGCAGCTTAAAAATAGGCCAGGTGGGAGAGACCCAGTACTTC	CASSLKIGQVGETQYF
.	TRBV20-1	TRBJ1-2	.	TGCAGTGCTAGTCTATCGGCAGACCAAGGCTACACCTTC	CSASLSADQGYTF
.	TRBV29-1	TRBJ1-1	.	TGCAGCGCCCAGCCGGGACCCACGAACACTGAAGCTTTCTTT	CSAQPGPTNTEAFF